These 10 T cell receptor beta chains were all obtained from the same sample, sequenced in a study of shared clonotypes between healthy human individuals (dated by TCRdb to the early 2020s). Libraries were built with the immunoSEQ multiplex PCR assay. This immuneACCESS table, as held by TCRdb, lists in-frame sequences with V and J called but not all clones. Of the missing ones, under half trace to an unresolved V gene in checked studies; the others have no known cause. Counted in this sample were about 1.1 million clones; roughly 80% of them appeared once. The ten largest clonotypes hold more than 0.85% of the sample. Sequencing was carried out using memory CD4+ T cells from PBMCs. The sample's cell subset or site label, decoded: CD45RA-negative fraction. The origin of the receptors is a man between 18 and 29 years old in good health. Some clones in this sample may be carry-over from other donors' samples.

In the case of this clone: At one end the junction does not follow the germline gene, possibly because of a read error. The chain recombines TRBV29-1 with TRBJ1-1; D gene ambiguous. This CDR3 has 12 amino acids. Germline V gene lookup returns CDR1 SQVTM and CDR2 ANQGSEA. CDR3 coding DNA: TGCAGCGTTGAGCCGGGTGGAACTGAAACTTTCTTT. Translation: CSVEPGGTETFF.

Regarding this clone: A read error is possible here, since a much larger clone lies one base away. The chain links TRBV29-1 to TRBJ1-1; D gene unclear. This CDR3 region has 12 residues. Trimming pared 3 bases from V and 6 bases from J, leaving 11 bases between. Germline CDR1 SQVTM, CDR2 ANQGSEA. The CDR3 here is CSVDAGGSEAFF. In nucleotides, the CDR3 is TGCAGCGTTGACGCGGGTGGCTCTGAAGCTTTCTTT.

The chain employs TRBV6-1 and TRBJ1-1, with D uncertain. There are 13 residues in the CDR3. V gave up 4 bases and J gave up 3 bases, with 9 bases separating them. Germline values: CDR1 MNHNS, CDR2 SASEGT. The DNA of the CDR3 is TGTGCCAGCAGTGCCGAGGCCCACACTGAAGCTTTCTTT. This encodes CASSAEAHTEAFF.

This clone was recorded once. This sequence joins TRBV4-1 and TRBJ2-1; 10 bases agree with TRBD1. This CDR3 spans 18 amino acids. Germline V CDR1 and CDR2: MGHRA, YSYEKL. J was trimmed by 7 bases and V by 1 base; bases with no gene match: 13. CDR3 in DNA: TGCGCCAGCAGCCAAGGTGCCCCAGGGACAGGGGCGAAGAATGAGCAGTTCTTC. Its translation is CASSQGAPGTGAKNEQFF.

CDR3 DNA sequence: TGTGCCAGCAGCTTAGCCAGGATACCTACATTGAACACTGAAGCTTTCTTT. Residues: CASSLARIPTLNTEAFF. The chain employs TRBV7-8 and TRBJ1-1, with unresolved D. The V end lost 0 bases, the J end lost 0 bases, and 14 bases lay between the germline ends. The germline V gene encodes CDR1 SGHVS and CDR2 FQNEAQ. The CDR3 spans 17 residues. The entire variable domain, with the rest obtained from reference TRBV7-8 and TRBJ1-1, is as follows: GAGVSQSPRYKVAKRGQDVALRCDPISGHVSLFWYQQALGQGPEFLTYFQNEAQLDKSGLPSDRFFAERPEGSVSTLKIQRTQQEDSAVYLCASSLARIPTLNTEAFFGQGTRLTVV.

This sequence joins TRBV4-1 and TRBJ2-7; 7 bases agree with TRBD2. V trimming: 0 bases; J trimming: 2 bases; junction bases outside the gene matches: 16. Germline CDR1 is MGHRA and CDR2 is YSYEKL. The CDR3 contains 19 residues. In nucleotides, the CDR3 is TGCGCCAGCAGCCAAGACACTCGGACTAGATGGGCCGGCCCCTACGAGCAGTACTTC. Amino acids: CASSQDTRTRWAGPYEQYF.

The chain uses TRBV30 and TRBJ1-3; D perhaps matches TRBD1 (6 bases). CDR1 and CDR2 from the germline V gene are GTSNPN and SVGIG (reference sequence). The CDR3 covers 17 residues. V was cut by 0 bases and J by 5 bases, with 20 bases left in between. The CDR3, as DNA: TGTGCCTGGAGTGTACCCGGGACCTCAGGGACAAGAAACACCATATATTTT. Amino acids: CAWSVPGTSGTRNTIYF. The variable domain in full, completed from reference TRBV30 and TRBJ1-3, reads SQTIHQWPATLVQPVGSPLSLECTVEGTSNPNLYWYRQAAGRGLQLLFYSVGIGQISSEVPQNLSASRPQDRQFILSSKKLLLSDSGFYLCAWSVPGTSGTRNTIYFGEGSWLTVV.

This clone was found once. The chain links TRBV15 to TRBJ2-7; 12 bases are shared with TRBD2. This CDR3 has 18 amino acids. The V gene's germline CDR1 is LNHNV and CDR2 YYDKDF (reference sequence). Trimming at V came to 0 bases and at J to 4 bases, leaving 10 bases not matched to a gene. DNA for the CDR3: TGTGCCACCAGCAGAGATCGGCTAGCGGGAGGGCAGGGTTACGAGCAGTACTTC. It is translated as CATSRDRLAGGQGYEQYF.

The V and J genes are TRBV19 and TRBJ2-2; tentatively, D is TRBD1 (6 bases). Trimming removed 5 bases at V and 5 bases at J, with 6 bases between. Germline CDR1 is LNHDA and CDR2 is SQIVND (reference sequence). The CDR3 totals 12 residues. CDR3 nucleotides: TGTGCCAGTAGTCAGGGGACCGGGGAGCTGTTTTTT. Its protein is CASSQGTGELFF.

The chain carries TRBV4-2 and TRBJ1-2, with 9 positions matching TRBD1. This CDR3 spans 16 amino acids. The V gene's germline CDR1 is LGHNA and CDR2 YNFKEQ. The junction had 13 bases not matched to a gene; V was cut back by 4 bases and J by 7 bases. The CDR3 nucleotides read TGTGCCAGCAGCCTCCGGCAGACAGGGGGTAACGGTGGCTACACCTTC. It encodes CASSLRQTGGNGGYTF.